This is a list of T cell receptor beta chains from one sample in a study of blood T cells in healthy people across ages. TCRdb re-derived calls from the 5' RACE reads in MiXCR, one entry per CDR3 protein. The table has about 670,000 distinct CDR3 sequences, approximately 40% seen once; the top ten hold around 30%. Input material: blood. The source of these receptors is a man older than 75 in good health. CDR3s include the opening cysteine and the closing phenylalanine or tryptophan.

V: TRBV5-1
CDR3: CASSLVGSGGAGDTQYF

V: TRBV6-1
CDR3: CASKGPGLGTEAFF

V: TRBV10-2
CDR3: CASSDPRTGRSYEQYF

V: TRBV10-3
CDR3: CAISESTRGTSANEQFF

V: TRBV20-1
CDR3: CSARPGLAGGPSSDTQYF

V: TRBV24-1
CDR3: CATSDPQDWGGLRDTQYF

V: TRBV9
CDR3: CASSDVQGAGTEAFF

V: TRBV7-3
CDR3: CASSSDPFSTDTQYF

V: TRBV20-1
CDR3: CSAFTGQGFNEKLFF

V: TRBV24-1
CDR3: CATSDTSRGNTEAFF

V: TRBV29-1
CDR3: CSVGQGEYGYTF

V: TRBV28
CDR3: CASRGTVEAFF

V: TRBV4-3
CDR3: CASSLQRGAADTQYF

V: TRBV7-2
CDR3: CASSQAGTGGRGAFF

V: TRBV4-2
CDR3: CASSQDSGLAGGQGFF

V: TRBV6-1
CDR3: CASSRTEIEQFF

V: TRBV3-1
CDR3: CASSLGRGADYGYTF

V: TRBV6-5
CDR3: CASKTGLSTDTQYF

V: TRBV9
CDR3: CASSRGRVYGTQYF

V: TRBV3-1
CDR3: CASSSQGSRSYGYTF

V: TRBV29-1
CDR3: CSGNRDKVNNEQFF

V: TRBV4-1
CDR3: CASSKVVRAGELFF

V: TRBV6-2/TRBV6-3
CDR3: CASSYSSPEQFF

V: TRBV5-4
CDR3: CASSPQRGGWDTQYF

V: TRBV5-1
CDR3: CASSLSGNWDSQETQYF

V: TRBV7-9
CDR3: CASSLGVGAGGPYEQYF

V: TRBV20-1
CDR3: CSATRQGVYEQYF

V: TRBV7-9
CDR3: CASSLLPQETQYF

V: TRBV7-2
CDR3: CASSLGVAGARAGELFF

V: TRBV20-1
CDR3: CSARDPQSSGHF

V: TRBV3-1
CDR3: CASSPRTGAYGYTF

V: TRBV4-3
CDR3: CASSLRAGTDYGYTF

V: TRBV7-2
CDR3: CASSPQGPSGANVLTF

V: TRBV18
CDR3: CASSPALEQYF

V: TRBV10-1
CDR3: CASSVDPLAEQYF

V: TRBV4-2
CDR3: CASSQAAGVQETQYF

V: TRBV7-8
CDR3: CASSLVSSGRGFEETQYF

V: TRBV4-3
CDR3: CASSQDGMDNQPQHF

V: TRBV12-3/TRBV12-4
CDR3: CASSFGGPAATGELFF

V: TRBV6-1
CDR3: CASRLDRGPTEAFF

V: TRBV7-2
CDR3: CASSLGRGLGETQYF

V: TRBV7-2
CDR3: CASSQQTNLNTEAFF

V: TRBV24-1
CDR3: CATSASAGANYGYTF

V: TRBV15
CDR3: CATSRVLRDSDLETQYF

V: TRBV20-1
CDR3: CSAQDIYEQYF

V: TRBV4-3
CDR3: CASSQEGPSNEQFF

V: TRBV25-1
CDR3: CASQDRANNEKLFF

V: TRBV12-3/TRBV12-4
CDR3: CASSRNREGYTF

V: TRBV7-8
CDR3: CASSLGLLGAQPQHF

V: TRBV29-1
CDR3: CSVGQDAYTF

V: TRBV20-1
CDR3: CSARVGGHGAFF

V: TRBV19
CDR3: CASSIAQRDIQYF

V: TRBV13
CDR3: CASSSGTGVYNEQFF

V: TRBV7-2
CDR3: CASSQAGDSVYEQYF

V: TRBV10-2
CDR3: CASRDRGGSLETQYF